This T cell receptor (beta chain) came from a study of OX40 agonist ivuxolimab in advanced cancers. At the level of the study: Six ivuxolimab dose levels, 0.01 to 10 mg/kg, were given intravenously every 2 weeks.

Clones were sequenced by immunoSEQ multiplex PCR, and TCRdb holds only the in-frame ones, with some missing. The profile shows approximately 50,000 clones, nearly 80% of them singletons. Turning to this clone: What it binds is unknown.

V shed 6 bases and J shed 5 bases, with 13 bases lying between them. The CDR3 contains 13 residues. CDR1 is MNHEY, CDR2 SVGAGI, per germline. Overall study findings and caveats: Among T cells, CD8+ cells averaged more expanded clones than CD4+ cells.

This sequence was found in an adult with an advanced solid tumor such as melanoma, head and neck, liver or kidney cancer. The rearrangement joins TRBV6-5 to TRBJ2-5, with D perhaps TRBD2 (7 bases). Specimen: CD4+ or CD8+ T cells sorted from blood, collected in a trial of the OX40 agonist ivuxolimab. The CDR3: CASRLRGGETQYF. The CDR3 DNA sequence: TGTGCCAGCAGGCTCAGGGGAGGGGAGACCCAGTACTTC.